The subject of this entry is one TCR beta chain. Its binding antigen is unknown. No per-base quality is available; no much larger clone lies one base away. Instrument on record: Illumina HiSeq 2500. Quantitative 5'-RACE with molecular barcodes was used to prepare TCR beta libraries. From the authors' description of their analysis: Disease-linked TCR variants were identified with a new computational method built on a probabilistic model of VDJ rearrangement. Using fastp trimming at Q25 and MiXCR clonotype assembly, TCRdb reanalyzed the public sequencing data and kept in-frame beta chains. Entries that share a CDR3 protein sequence are merged under the most common genes and DNA. The V and J calls were not made by the authors but by TCRdb's processing. In this sample the table shows 300,000 to 350,000 distinct CDR3 sequences, about 20% of which occur a single time. Of the sample, 3.5% is held by the ten largest clones.

Including the terminal cysteine and phenylalanine, the CDR3 comprises 12 residues. Only the CDR3 DNA stays, 36 bases, in frame from base 1. The CDR1 and CDR2 encoded by the germline V gene (reference sequence) are SEHNR and FQNEAQ. At the junction V is shortened by 5 bases and J by 8 bases, with 13 bases in between. This entry belongs to a study of CD8 T cells in ankylosing spondylitis (dated by TCRdb to 2016 to 2017). About the study as a whole: The study set out to find disease-linked TCR variants by profiling T cell receptor beta repertoires in ankylosing spondylitis patients and healthy donors. Samples of peripheral blood were taken, and for ankylosing spondylitis patients, synovial fluid was collected as well. The full study cohort comprised roughly 24 ankylosing spondylitis patients and approximately 100 healthy donors.

General conclusions and limits of the study: Blood from ankylosing spondylitis patients appeared to be characterized by a TCR beta motif made up of several highly homologous amino acid variants. The disease-linked clones were reported to be significantly enriched in matched synovial fluid samples from ankylosing spondylitis patients. A CD8+ phenotype was shown by the disease-linked clones, which were found at relatively low frequencies in peripheral blood. Some of the motif variants had been reported before in the synovial fluid and blood of reactive arthritis patients, a finding that suggests common disease-initiation mechanisms.

The sequenced sample was blood, either unsorted or a sorted T cell fraction (not recorded which). The sequence was collected from a female donor with ankylosing spondylitis or in good health (not recorded which). The rearranged chain carries TRBV7-9 and TRBJ2-7; a tentative D call is TRBD1 (5 bases match). The CDR3 here reads CASSVKPGQQYF. The base sequence is TGTGCCAGCAGCGTCAAACCAGGGCAGCAGTACTTC.